A single sample is the source of the 23 T cell receptor beta chains below, sequenced in a study of cytomegalovirus exposure and HLA in healthy donors. In the PCR, 60 Vbeta and 13 Jbeta primers were used. The table came from immunoSEQ multiplex PCR; TCRdb's copy has only in-frame clones and leaves some out. The data show 160,000 or so clones, around 82% seen once. The specimen sequenced was PBMCs. These receptors came from a woman aged 45-65 years in good health and CMV-seropositive.

This CDR3 is CSVQGTTDTQYF. The CDR3 bases are TGCAGCGTTCAGGGGACCACAGATACGCAGTATTTT. The V and J genes are TRBV29-1 and TRBJ2-3, with D possibly TRBD1 on 6 matching bases. Germline lookup yields CDR1 SQVTM and CDR2 ANQGSEA. Trimming removed 5 bases at V and 2 bases at J, with 8 bases between. The CDR3 is 12 amino acids.

The chain carries TRBV13 and TRBJ1-1; TRBD1 matches at 8 bases. From germline, CDR1 is PRHDT and CDR2 FYEKMQ (reference sequence). The CDR3 totals 12 residues. The V segment lost 4 bases and the J segment 11 bases; nucleotides outside the gene matches: 6. The CDR3 bases are TGTGCCAGCAGCTCAGGGGGCCAGGGGGCTTTCTTT. It specifies CASSSGGQGAFF.

The rearrangement links TRBV19 to TRBJ1-6, with unresolved D. V lost 7 bases, J lost 2 bases, and 9 bases lay in between. The CDR3 contains 14 residues. Germline-derived CDR1 and CDR2 are LNHDA and SQIVND (reference sequence). CDR3 protein: CASTEGPYNSPLHF. DNA of the CDR3: TGTGCCAGTACGGAGGGTCCCTATAATTCACCCCTCCACTTT.

The sample holds one count of this clone. The chain joins TRBV6-5 to TRBJ2-3; 9 bases line up with TRBD2. The V segment lost 2 bases and the J segment 11 bases; nucleotides outside the gene matches: 5. The CDR3 loop spans 13 amino acids. Germline CDR1 is MNHEY and CDR2 is SVGAGI. CDR3 in amino acids: CASSYSGGLGQYF. In DNA, the CDR3 is TGTGCCAGCAGTTACAGCGGGGGGCTAGGGCAGTATTTT.

The chain links TRBV5-1 to TRBJ2-3; maybe TRBD2 (6 bases). The CDR3 runs to 14 residues. Germline CDR1 SGHRS, CDR2 YFSETQ. The V and J ends lost 0 bases and 2 bases respectively, with 7 bases between them. CDR3 protein: CASSLGTNTDTQYF. The CDR3 bases are TGCGCCAGCAGCTTGGGGACTAACACAGATACGCAGTATTTT.

The chain links TRBV5-1 to TRBJ2-7; 7 bases map to TRBD1. Unmatched junction bases numbered 7, after V lost 4 bases and J lost 3 bases. The CDR3 runs to 14 residues. Germline V gives CDR1 SGHRS, CDR2 YFSETQ. This CDR3 is CASSKGTEFYEQYF. CDR3 nucleotides: TGCGCCAGCAGCAAGGGGACAGAATTCTACGAGCAGTACTTC.

The V gene is TRBV7-8, the J gene TRBJ1-4; TRBD1 might be the D (6 bases). CDR3 length: 13 amino acids. The V end lost 3 bases, the J end lost 8 bases, and 10 bases lay between the germline ends. Germline V gives CDR1 SGHVS, CDR2 FQNEAQ. The CDR3 bases are TGTGCCAGCAGCTTTGGCAGGGGCGAAAAACTGTTTTTT. Protein: CASSFGRGEKLFF.

This clone was recorded once. V gene TRBV19 combines with J gene TRBJ1-3; D not resolved. CDR1 and CDR2 (germline): LNHDA, SQIVND (reference sequence). Trimming cost V 3 bases and J 5 bases, with 17 bases left between them. The CDR3 runs 16 residues. CDR3 in DNA: TGTGCCAGTAGTATCCCCATATCTAACGGGAGAAACACCATATATTTT. Residues: CASSIPISNGRNTIYF.

This clone came up once. J is TRBJ2-7 and V is TRBV30; D is perhaps TRBD2 (6 bases). Trimming cost V 3 bases and J 1 base, with 10 bases left between them. Germline assignment: CDR1 GTSNPN and CDR2 SVGIG (reference sequence). The CDR3 runs to 13 residues. CDR3 amino acids: CAWRRAGSYEQYF. The CDR3, as DNA: TGTGCCTGGAGGAGAGCGGGTTCCTACGAGCAGTACTTC.

The V and J genes are TRBV15 and TRBJ2-3; maybe TRBD2 (5 bases). This CDR3 contains 15 residues. The ends were cut back, 3 bases at V and 0 bases at J, with 10 bases in the middle. Germline V gene data show CDR1 as LNHNV and CDR2 as YYDKDF (reference sequence). In DNA, the CDR3 is TGTGCCACCAGCAGGGGAGACTATAGCACAGATACGCAGTATTTT. Its translation is CATSRGDYSTDTQYF.

The chain links TRBV11-2 to TRBJ2-5; D gene unclear. Trimming left V 6 bases short and J 5 bases short, with 10 bases between. The CDR3 totals 12 residues. Germline assignment: CDR1 SGHAT and CDR2 FQNNGV. The CDR3, as DNA: TGTGCCAGCAGACCCGTCGGGGAGACCCAGTACTTC. It is translated as CASRPVGETQYF.

The chain links TRBV12-5 to TRBJ1-2; D gene uncertain. The CDR3 totals 13 residues. Trimming took off 1 base at V and 8 bases at J, with 11 bases between the two ends. Germline V gene data show CDR1 as LGHNT and CDR2 as FRNRAP. Here the CDR3 DNA reads TGTGCTAGTGGTTTGGCGCAGGCTTGGGGCTACACCTTC. Protein: CASGLAQAWGYTF.

This chain joins TRBV5-1 and TRBJ2-6, with a weak D call TRBD1 (6 bases). V lost 0 bases to trimming and J lost 0 bases, with 13 bases between them. Germline V gene data show CDR1 as SGHRS and CDR2 as YFSETQ. The CDR3 runs 18 residues. The CDR3 loop reads CASSLGRQATSGANVLTF. CDR3 nucleotide sequence: TGCGCCAGCAGCTTGGGGAGACAGGCAACCTCTGGGGCCAACGTCCTGACTTTC.

V gene TRBV28 combines with J gene TRBJ1-2; D call uncertain. Per germline, CDR1 MDHEN and CDR2 SYDVKM. The CDR3 has 15 residues. Trimming removed 6 bases from V and 2 bases from J, with 16 bases in between. The CDR3 coding sequence is TGTGCCAGCAGGTTTCCACAGATGGCGAACTATGGCTACACCTTC. Protein product: CASRFPQMANYGYTF.

The rearrangement links TRBV13 to TRBJ2-1; the D gene is possibly TRBD2 (6 bases). Trimming took 3 bases from V and 10 from J, leaving 10 bases between them. Per the germline V gene, CDR1 is PRHDT and CDR2 is FYEKMQ (reference sequence). This CDR3 contains 12 residues. CDR3 sequence: CASSLERVEQFF. In DNA, the CDR3 is TGTGCCAGCAGCTTGGAGCGGGTCGAGCAGTTCTTC.

The J gene is TRBJ2-7, the V gene TRBV5-6; TRBD2 is a possible D gene (5 bases). CDR1 and CDR2 from the germline V gene are SGHDT and YYEEEE. V was trimmed by 6 bases and J by 4 bases, leaving 20 bases between them. The CDR3 runs to 15 residues. The CDR3: CASTSGPLARYEQYF. The CDR3 DNA is TGTGCCAGCACCTCCGGTCCCCTAGCTAGATACGAGCAGTACTTC.

The V call is TRBV29-1, the J call TRBJ2-1, with 8 bases fitting TRBD2. V was clipped by 3 bases and J by 0 bases; unmatched bases: 7. This CDR3 spans 16 amino acids. Germline CDR1 reads SQVTM; CDR2 reads ANQGSEA. The CDR3 nucleotides are TGCAGCGTTGAGGGCCCGCGGGGGGACTCCTACAATGAGCAGTTCTTC. Amino acids: CSVEGPRGDSYNEQFF.

The gene calls are TRBV5-1 and TRBJ2-1, with D hard to call. The CDR3 extends over 15 amino acids. V was cut by 3 bases and J by 7 bases, with 17 bases left in between. Germline values: CDR1 SGHRS, CDR2 YFSETQ. CDR3 loop: CASSYLVTLENEQFF. CDR3 nucleotides: TGCGCCAGCAGCTATCTAGTGACCCTTGAGAATGAGCAGTTCTTC.

This chain links TRBV4-3 with TRBJ2-1, with D possibly matching TRBD2 (5 bases). V shed 1 base and J shed 8 bases, with 12 bases lying between them. This CDR3 has 14 amino acids. Germline V gene data show CDR1 as LGHNA and CDR2 as YSLEER. CDR3 protein: CASSQVWGADEQFF. The CDR3 DNA follows: TGCGCCAGCAGCCAAGTTTGGGGAGCGGATGAGCAGTTCTTC.

The chain combines TRBV7-2 with TRBJ2-2; D perhaps matches TRBD1 (6 bases). V lost 9 bases, J lost 8 bases, and 10 bases lay in between. This CDR3 is built from 11 residues. CDR1 is SGHTA and CDR2 is FQGNSA in the germline V gene. The DNA of the CDR3 is TGTGCCAGAGGGGGTAATGGGGAGCTGTTTTTT. Protein sequence: CARGGNGELFF.

The chain uses TRBV15 and TRBJ2-7; 9 nucleotides match TRBD1. V lost 0 bases to trimming and J lost 5 bases; unmatched junction nucleotides: 5. The CDR3 covers 15 residues. The germline CDR1 and CDR2 sequences are LNHNV and YYDKDF (reference sequence). CDR3: CATSRELGQGDEQYF. CDR3 DNA sequence: TGTGCCACCAGCAGAGAATTGGGACAGGGAGACGAGCAGTACTTC.

The chain combines TRBV19 with TRBJ1-1; D unclear. This CDR3 contains 10 residues. V lost 8 bases to trimming and J lost 5 bases, with 6 bases between them. Per the germline V gene, CDR1 is LNHDA and CDR2 is SQIVND (reference sequence). In nucleotides, the CDR3 is TGTGCCAGTGGGAGAACTGAAGCTTTCTTT. It encodes CASGRTEAFF.

The chain recombines TRBV7-3 with TRBJ2-2; D not certain. Deletions cut 6 bases from V and 3 bases from J, with 11 bases between. Germline V gene sequence: CDR1 SGHTA, CDR2 FQGTGA. CDR3 size: 14 residues. This CDR3 is CASSPPYDTGELFF. CDR3 nucleotide sequence: TGTGCCAGCAGTCCCCCGTATGACACCGGGGAGCTGTTTTTT.